One T cell receptor beta chain is described in this entry. Its antigen target is currently unknown. No much larger clonotype is one base removed from it; base qualities were not supplied. Library generation was performed with the immunoSEQ multiplex PCR assay. Sourced from immuneACCESS, this table was stored by TCRdb with only in-frame sequences that have V and J called. A share of the clones is absent; for the studies checked, an unresolved V gene accounts for under half, and the remainder has no known explanation. This sample has around 40,000 clones in its table, and 90% of those were observed once. The top ten clonotypes cover over 0.45% of the sample. This sample is drawn from a study of T cell changes during pregnancy in multiple sclerosis (dated by TCRdb to about 2019). The study in broad terms: The study looked at changes in the T cell repertoire across pregnancy in women with multiple sclerosis.

CDR1 is given as SGHTA and CDR2 as FQGTGA, both from the germline V gene. Counted from cysteine to phenylalanine, this CDR3 has 15 amino acids. Just the 45-base CDR3 DNA is kept, in frame starting at base 1. V is trimmed back by 5 bases and J by 3 bases, and the junction contains 7 bases that no gene match accounts for. This sequence uses TRBV7-3 and TRBJ2-3, and 8 junctional nucleotides match TRBD2. Sequenced material: CD4+ T cells from peripheral blood mononuclear cells, taken in the first trimester of pregnancy. This clonotype originated in a female donor in good health, enrolled as a control in a pregnancy study. CDR3 reads: CASSQNRLATDTQYF. The bases are TGTGCCAGCAGCCAAAACAGACTAGCGACAGATACGCAGTATTTT.